A selection of T cell receptor beta chains follows, all from one sample in a study of T cells expressing NK-cell markers. No DNA is given; TCRdb re-called the 5' RACE reads and lists each CDR3 protein once. Recorded for this sample: 440,000 or so distinct CDR3 sequences. Specimen: blood T cells: a sorted CD56 or NKG2C T cell subset, CD4+ or CD8+ T cells, or bulk PBMC T cells (not recorded which). Every receptor here comes from a woman between 18 and 70 years old in good health. CDR3s include the opening cysteine and the closing phenylalanine or tryptophan. Each record gives: CDR3 protein, V gene, J gene.

CDR3: CASTTGSTRGETQYF
V: TRBV19
J: TRBJ2-5

CDR3: CASSLRDSAYNEQFF
V: TRBV6-1
J: TRBJ2-1

CDR3: CASSNDRVGGYTF
V: TRBV11-2
J: TRBJ1-2

CDR3: CASSLGQWQIANYGYTF
V: TRBV12-3/TRBV12-4
J: TRBJ1-2

CDR3: CASSFPPGKGVNTGELFF
V: TRBV27
J: TRBJ2-2

CDR3: CASSSGDRGKFQETQYF
V: TRBV7-2
J: TRBJ2-5

CDR3: CACSHARSKNIQYF
V: TRBV6-1
J: TRBJ2-4

CDR3: CSATIGASPNTGELFF
V: TRBV20-1
J: TRBJ2-2

CDR3: CASSRVWPPLHF
V: TRBV19
J: TRBJ1-6

CDR3: CASSLLGLGSEQFF
V: TRBV11-2
J: TRBJ2-1

CDR3: CASSITTGGGASGNTIYF
V: TRBV11-2
J: TRBJ1-3

CDR3: CASSSTSGGGNEQFF
V: TRBV5-1
J: TRBJ2-1

CDR3: CASIGFGEASSYNEQFF
V: TRBV25-1
J: TRBJ2-1

CDR3: CSARDLGGRGQYF
V: TRBV20-1
J: TRBJ2-3

CDR3: CASSVDRGSSYNSPLHF
V: TRBV7-2
J: TRBJ1-6

CDR3: CSARDDVRGYTEAFF
V: TRBV20-1
J: TRBJ1-1

CDR3: CASSEEGFGYTF
V: TRBV25-1
J: TRBJ1-2

CDR3: CAIRSGREGTDTQYF
V: TRBV10-3
J: TRBJ2-3